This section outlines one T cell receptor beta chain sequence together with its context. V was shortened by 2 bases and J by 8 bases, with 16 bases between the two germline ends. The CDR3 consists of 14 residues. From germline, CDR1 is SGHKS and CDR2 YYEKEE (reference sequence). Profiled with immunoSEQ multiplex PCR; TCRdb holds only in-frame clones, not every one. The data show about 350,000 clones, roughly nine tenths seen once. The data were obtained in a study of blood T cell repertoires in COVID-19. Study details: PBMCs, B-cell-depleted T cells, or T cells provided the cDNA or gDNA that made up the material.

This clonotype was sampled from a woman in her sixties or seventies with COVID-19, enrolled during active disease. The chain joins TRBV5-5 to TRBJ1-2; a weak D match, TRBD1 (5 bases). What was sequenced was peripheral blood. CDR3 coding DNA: TGTGCCAGCAGCTTCACAGGCCTCGCGGGGGGCTACACCTTC. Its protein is CASSFTGLAGGYTF.